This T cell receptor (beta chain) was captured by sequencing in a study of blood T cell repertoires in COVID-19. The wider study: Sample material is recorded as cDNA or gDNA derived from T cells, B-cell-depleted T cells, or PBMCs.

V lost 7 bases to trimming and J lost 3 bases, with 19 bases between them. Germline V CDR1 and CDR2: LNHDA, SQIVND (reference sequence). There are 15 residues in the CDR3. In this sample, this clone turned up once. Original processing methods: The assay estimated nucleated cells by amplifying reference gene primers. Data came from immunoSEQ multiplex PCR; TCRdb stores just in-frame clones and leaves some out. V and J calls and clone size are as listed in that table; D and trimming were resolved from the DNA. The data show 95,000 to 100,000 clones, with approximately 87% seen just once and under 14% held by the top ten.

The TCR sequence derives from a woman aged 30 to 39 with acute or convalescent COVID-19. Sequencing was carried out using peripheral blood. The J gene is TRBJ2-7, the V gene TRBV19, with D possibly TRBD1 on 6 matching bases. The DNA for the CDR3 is TGTGCCAGTACCCCGGACCGGAGAGGGGGCTACGAGCAGTACTTC. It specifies CASTPDRRGGYEQYF.